This TCR beta chain was obtained from a study of T cell responses to AZD1222 COVID-19 vaccine. Points from the study as a whole: Nearly half of spike-specific TCRs reportedly go after variant regions that carry no mutations. Spike-specific TCR breadth and depth grew following two AZD1222 doses. In a largely white British group with more females than males, clonal diversity was possibly underestimated. Sampling that yielded the repertoires occurred only after the peak T cell response.

Sequencing used immunoSEQ multiplex PCR; TCRdb keeps in-frame clones, though not all of them. The sample yields about 190,000 clones, approximately 94% seen once. Per the germline V gene, CDR1 is SGDLS and CDR2 is YYNGEE. The CDR3 runs to 15 residues. V lost 4 bases and J 1 base, leaving 14 bases between the germline ends. Comment on this clone: The antigen is unknown.

The TCR originated in an adult who received the MenACWY meningococcal vaccine as a control. The sample here was peripheral blood, taken 28 days after the second dose of the MenACWY control vaccine. V and J are TRBV9 and TRBJ1-1; D might be TRBD1 (5 bases). CDR3 amino acids: CASSPGTGRNTEAFF. The CDR3 DNA follows: TGTGCCAGCAGCCCAGGGACGGGTAGGAACACTGAAGCTTTCTTT. The variable domain in full, with the rest retrieved from reference TRBV9 and TRBJ1-1, is DSGVTQTPKHLITATGQRVTLRCSPRSGDLSVYWYQQSLDQGLQFLIQYYNGEERAKGNILERFSAQQFPDLHSELNLSSLELGDSALYFCASSPGTGRNTEAFFGQGTRLTVV.